The source of this T cell receptor (beta chain) is a study of PD-1 blockade in classical Hodgkin lymphoma. Study-level findings and limits: Significantly greater TCR diversity emerged by C4D1 in CD4+ cells but not CD8+ cells. Compared with healthy donors, newly diagnosed patients reportedly showed lower baseline TCR diversity.

All the patients suffered relapse after autologous stem cell transplantation, and brentuximab vedotin exposure differed. Classifying best responses yielded complete response, partial response or progressive disease. The CDR3 totals 13 residues. The germline V gene has CDR1 ENHRY and CDR2 SYGVKD. Trimming removed 10 bases from V and 0 bases from J, with 9 bases in between. Only a few counts were recorded for this clone. Its specificity is unknown. Profiled with immunoSEQ multiplex PCR; TCRdb holds only in-frame clones, not every one. The sample gives 50,000 or so clones, around 75% of which show up once; about 15% is in the top ten.

The material sequenced was peripheral blood mononuclear cells (PBMCs), taken before the second cycle of nivolumab. This clonotype was obtained from a human donor with classical Hodgkin lymphoma. This chain uses TRBV10-3 with TRBJ2-2; maybe TRBD1 (5 bases). The CDR3 loop reads CATKGPNTGELFF. The CDR3 DNA follows: TGTGCCACCAAGGGGCCGAACACCGGGGAGCTGTTTTTT.